Included here is one T cell receptor beta chain sequence, with context. Germline V gives CDR1 SQVTM, CDR2 ANQGSEA. The V gene end was trimmed by 4 bases and the J gene end by 7 bases; junction bases not matched to a gene: 5. This CDR3 comprises 13 residues. Grouping used clinical history reported by participants in a survey and questionnaire. Donors in Cohort 3 counted as recovered after two negative PCRs, clearance, or symptom resolution. In the original processing: Estimates of nucleated cell counts were drawn from the amplification of reference gene primers. Data came from immunoSEQ multiplex PCR; TCRdb stores just in-frame clones and leaves some out. D and trimming come from the DNA, and the V and J calls and clone size come from that table. The sample holds about 310,000 clones, roughly 91% seen once. The sample originates from a study of blood T cell repertoires in COVID-19.

Sequenced sample: PBMCs or T cells enriched from blood (not recorded which). The clonotype comes from a woman younger than 45 who had recovered from COVID-19. This chain links TRBV29-1 with TRBJ1-5; 9 nucleotides line up with TRBD1. For the CDR3, the DNA is TGCAGCGTTGGAACAGGGGGCGGACAGCCCCAGCATTTT. Its protein product is CSVGTGGGQPQHF.